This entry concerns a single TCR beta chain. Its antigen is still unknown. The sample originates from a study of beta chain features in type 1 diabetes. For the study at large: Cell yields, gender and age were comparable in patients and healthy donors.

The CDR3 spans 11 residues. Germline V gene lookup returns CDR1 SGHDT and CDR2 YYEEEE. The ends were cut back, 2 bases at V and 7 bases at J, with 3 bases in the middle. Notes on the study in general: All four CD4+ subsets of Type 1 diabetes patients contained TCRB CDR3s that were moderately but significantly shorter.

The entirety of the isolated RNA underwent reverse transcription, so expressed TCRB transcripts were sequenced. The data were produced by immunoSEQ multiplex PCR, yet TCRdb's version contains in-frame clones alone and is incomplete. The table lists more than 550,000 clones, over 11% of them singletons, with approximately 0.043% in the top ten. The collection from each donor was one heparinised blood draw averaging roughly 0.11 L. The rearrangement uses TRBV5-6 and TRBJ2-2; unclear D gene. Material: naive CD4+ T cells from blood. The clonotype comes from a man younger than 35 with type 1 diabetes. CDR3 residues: CASSLNGELFF. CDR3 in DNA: TGTGCCAGCAGCTTAAACGGGGAGCTGTTTTTT.